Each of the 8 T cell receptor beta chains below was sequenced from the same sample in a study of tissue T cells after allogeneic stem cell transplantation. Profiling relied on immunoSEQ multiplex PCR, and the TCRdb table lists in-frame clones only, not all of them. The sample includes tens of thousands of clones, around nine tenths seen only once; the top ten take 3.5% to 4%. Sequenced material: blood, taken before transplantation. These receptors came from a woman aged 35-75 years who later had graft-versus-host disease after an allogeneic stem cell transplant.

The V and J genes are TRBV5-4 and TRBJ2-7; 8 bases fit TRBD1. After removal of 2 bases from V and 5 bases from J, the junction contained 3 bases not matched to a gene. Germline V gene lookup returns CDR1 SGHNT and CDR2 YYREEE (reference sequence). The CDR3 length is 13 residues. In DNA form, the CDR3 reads TGTGCCAGCAGCTTTCAGGGGGCCAACGAGCAGTACTTC. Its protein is CASSFQGANEQYF.

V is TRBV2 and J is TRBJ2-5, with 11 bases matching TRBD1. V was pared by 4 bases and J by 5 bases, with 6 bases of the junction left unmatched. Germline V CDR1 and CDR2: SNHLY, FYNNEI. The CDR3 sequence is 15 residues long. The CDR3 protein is CASSGRTGGMETQYF. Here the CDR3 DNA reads TGTGCCAGCAGTGGTAGGACAGGGGGCATGGAGACCCAGTACTTC.

CDR3 in amino acids: CASSPGEQPQHF. The CDR3 DNA sequence: TGTGCCAGCAGTCCGGGGGAGCAGCCCCAGCATTTT. The gene calls are TRBV6-6 and TRBJ1-5, with a weak D call TRBD1 (5 bases). V shed 5 bases and J shed 7 bases, with 9 bases lying between them. This CDR3 contains 12 residues. Germline-derived CDR1 and CDR2 are MNHNY and SVGAGI (reference sequence).

The CDR3 DNA is TGTGCCAGCTCACCCCTTCCAACCTGGACCCCTACTGGCGTTTACAATGAGCAGTTCTTC. This sequence encodes CASSPLPTWTPTGVYNEQFF. This sequence joins TRBV18 and TRBJ2-1; unclear D gene. Per germline, CDR1 KGHSH and CDR2 LQKENI. V dropped 3 bases and J dropped 4 bases, with 28 bases sitting between them. The CDR3 length is 20 residues.

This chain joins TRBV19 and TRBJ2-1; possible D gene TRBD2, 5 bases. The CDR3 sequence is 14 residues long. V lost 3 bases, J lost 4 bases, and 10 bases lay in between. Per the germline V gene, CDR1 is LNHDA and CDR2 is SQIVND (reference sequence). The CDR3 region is CASSIGLAYNEQFF. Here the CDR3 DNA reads TGTGCCAGTAGTATTGGGCTAGCTTACAATGAGCAGTTCTTC. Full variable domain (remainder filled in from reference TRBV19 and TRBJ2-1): DGGITQSPKYLFRKEGQNVTLSCEQNLNHDAMYWYRQDPGQGLRLIYYSQIVNDFQKGDIAEGYSVSREKKESFPLTVTSAQKNPTAFYLCASSIGLAYNEQFFGPGTRLTVL.

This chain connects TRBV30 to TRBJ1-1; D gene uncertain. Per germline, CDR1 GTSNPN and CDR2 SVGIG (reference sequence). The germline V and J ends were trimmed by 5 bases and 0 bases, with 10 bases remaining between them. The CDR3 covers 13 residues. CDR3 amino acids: CAWGRTMNTEAFF. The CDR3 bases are TGTGCCTGGGGAAGAACGATGAACACTGAAGCTTTCTTT.

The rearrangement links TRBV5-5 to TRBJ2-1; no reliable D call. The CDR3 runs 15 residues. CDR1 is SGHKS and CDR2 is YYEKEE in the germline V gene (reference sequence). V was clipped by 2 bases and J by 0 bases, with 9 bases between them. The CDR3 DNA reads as TGTGCCAGCAGCTTTTTAGCAAGCTCCTACAATGAGCAGTTCTTC. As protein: CASSFLASSYNEQFF.

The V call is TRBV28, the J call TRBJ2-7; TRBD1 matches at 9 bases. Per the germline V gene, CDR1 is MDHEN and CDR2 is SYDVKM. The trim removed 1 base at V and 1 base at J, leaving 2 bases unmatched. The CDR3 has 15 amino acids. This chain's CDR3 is CASSLFGQGSYEQYF. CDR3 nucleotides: TGTGCCAGCAGTTTATTCGGACAGGGGTCCTACGAGCAGTACTTC.